The sequence of this T cell receptor beta chain was determined in a study of blood T cell repertoires in COVID-19. Study overall: Researchers got acute and convalescent COVID-19 samples from the United States, Italy and Spain. The cDNA or gDNA used as material had been derived from T cells, B-cell-depleted T cells, or PBMCs.

Between the trimmed V and J ends, which lost 1 base and 0 bases, there was a span of 3 bases. Germline-derived CDR1 and CDR2 are LGHNA and YSLEER. This CDR3 spans 13 amino acids. Under the authors' procedure: Counts of nucleated cells, estimated from reference gene primer amplification, were obtained. Clones were sequenced by immunoSEQ multiplex PCR, and TCRdb holds only the in-frame ones, with some missing. The V and J calls and clone size are taken from that table; D and trimming were inferred from the DNA. The table shows about 33,000 clones, with around 84% occurring only once. The material sequenced was peripheral blood. The sequence was obtained from a man between 65 and 79 years old with acute or convalescent COVID-19. This sequence joins TRBV4-3 and TRBJ1-2; no definite D call. CDR3 sequence reads: CASSQGANYGYTF. The DNA for the CDR3 is TGCGCCAGCAGCCAAGGAGCTAACTATGGCTACACCTTC.